This T cell receptor (beta chain) was captured in a study of cytomegalovirus exposure and HLA in healthy donors (dated by TCRdb to the late 2010s). As for the study more broadly: An earlier analysis of several hundred of the donors reported under 300 Gb of sequence data and 95 million to 130 million unique TCR beta sequences obtained from roughly 170 million T cells. Of the 300 to 450 genotyped donors, approximately 83% fell in the genetic ancestry cluster associated with self-reported Caucasian donors. Both class I and class II loci were covered by HLA typing, at four-digit resolution. On average, roughly 240,000 unique TCR beta nucleotide sequences were sequenced per donor among some 430 genotyped donors of the cohort, with 15% to 20% of those sequences being non-productive. The study used immunosequencing to profile the T cell repertoires of approximately 650 subjects and linked those repertoires to cytomegalovirus serostatus. Along with the roughly 670-subject first cohort, a separate validation cohort of roughly 110 different subjects was used. Every repertoire in the discovery cohort had been generated on one and the same sequencing platform. The study aimed to test whether signatures of past pathogen exposure could be identified by cataloging public T cell receptors. In an earlier analysis of 587 of the donors, high-throughput TCR beta sequencing was used to judge whether each TCR beta V gene segment behaved as functional or pseudogenic. The study combined high-throughput TCR immunosequencing, statistical association of individual TCRs with disease status, and machine learning to predict cytomegalovirus infection status. In a later genetic analysis, genome-wide SNP genotypes for about 65% of the 666 donors were used, and that subset was treated as a discovery cohort. An early release covering just under 650 HLA-typed donors comprised 250 to 350 gigabases of sequencing data and 85 million to 100 million unique TCR sequences. Donor age, sex, ethnicity and CMV serostatus were compiled alongside the repertoire data. In a later analysis, previously published TCR beta repertoires from fewer than 750 donors were re-analyzed and high-resolution HLA genotyping was added so that TCR occurrence patterns could be studied. Four or five DR-DQ haplotypes were handled as single units for association and clustering because linkage in the cohort was strong. The later analysis used no new phenotypic data to find candidate immune exposures, relying instead on TCR beta sequences and their occurrence across donors. Typing coverage differed by locus: A, B, C, DRB1 and DQB1 were typed in roughly 629-630 donors, DQA1 in about 560, DPA1 in approximately 600, and DPB1 in 400 to 480.

Of note for this clone: There is no known antigen for this receptor. There are no base qualities to consult, and no much larger clone falls within one base.

There are 15 amino acids in the CDR3, from cysteine to phenylalanine inclusive. The DNA shown is the 45-base CDR3, in frame from base 1. V has 5 bases trimmed and J has 4 bases trimmed; junction bases matching no gene number 9. The germline V gene (reference sequence) yields MNHNY for CDR1 and SVGAGI for CDR2. Results and caveats for the whole study, not just this receptor: The authors suggested that the approach could potentially be generalized to other disease states and immunological phenotypes. The cohort was sequenced for TCR beta chains only, and without alpha or paired-chain data the features that could be detected were limited. Several of the top co-occurrence clusters appeared to be linked to parvovirus B19, influenza, CMV and Epstein-Barr virus, according to a later analysis. At a false discovery rate of 0.05, a later analysis linked 16,000 or so TCR beta sequences to specific HLA alleles. A later genetic analysis associated a missense DCLRE1C variant with V-gene and J-gene trimming of TCR beta chains, and an independent cohort replicated the association. A later analysis found that TCR association rates varied across HLA loci, with DRB1 alleles showing the most associated TCRs and HLA-C alleles the fewest. In a later analysis, HLA-associated TCR beta chains were found to be more clonally expanded and to have lower generation probabilities than equally common non-associated chains. Most CMV-associated TCR beta chains appeared to be HLA-restricted in a later analysis, and the HLA associations seemed to be driven largely by CMV exposure. Strong co-occurrence of HLA alleles, especially DR and DQ, made assigning TCR associations to individual alleles difficult. The earlier analysis of almost 600 of the donors excluded roughly 16 rarely observed V segments, including chromosome 9 orphons, because counts were too low. The study listed 164 TCR beta chains as associated with cytomegalovirus. Because some donors lacked HLA typing at each locus, the association tests relied only on the typed subset. Linkage disequilibrium might explain the correlated functional status among segregating V segments, but an unknown experimental factor could not be excluded. The 87-base-pair reads could not distinguish some IMGT-functional V segments, including TRBV6-2 and TRBV6-3, so those segments were excluded. Immune exposure information for the cohort was limited to CMV serostatus. Across donors, most TCR sequences were observed very rarely, whereas some public TCRs were present in many individuals. A cluster of highly shared sequence variants was judged likely to represent a technical artifact of the sequencing pipeline. A later genetic analysis reported fewer N-insertions in productive TCRs among donors in an Asian-associated ancestry cluster than the approximately 700-donor mean. A further reported finding was that TCR beta sequences accurately predicted the HLA-A and HLA-B alleles for most subjects in the first cohort. Three of the identified cytomegalovirus-associated TCR beta chains were confirmed in vitro to be specific for cytomegalovirus antigens. In an earlier analysis of approximately 590 of the donors, most TCR beta V segments were observed in productive rearrangements about 90% or about 30% of the time, broadly matching IMGT annotations. In both the original and validation cohorts, the classifier was reported to diagnose cytomegalovirus status with high specificity and sensitivity. Presence/absence analyses assumed roughly uniform sequencing depth across donors, an assumption that may not hold.

In total, more than 500 healthy bone marrow donors made up the cohort. At the time of sampling, every cohort member was nominally healthy, though immune exposures that went unrecorded were likely present. The donor was CMV seronegative and belonged to the group of approximately 320 seronegative cohort members. Every donor gave a peripheral blood sample, and the peripheral blood mononuclear cells from that sample were used for TCR beta sequencing. The Qiagen DNeasy Blood Extraction Kit was used to extract genomic DNA from the blood cell samples. The library was made by the immunoSEQ multiplex PCR assay. A mixture of 60 forward primers for TCR Vbeta segments and 13 reverse primers for TCR Jbeta segments was used in the multiplex PCR. The CDR3 region of rearranged TCR beta genes was amplified from genomic DNA by a multiplex PCR assay. The Illumina HiSeq System was used to sequence the amplified TCR beta libraries as 87-base-pair reads. As for the original processing: In a later analysis, 70 million to 95 million unique TCR beta chains were counted across the roughly 700 repertoires, and roughly 11 million of these chains were shared by at least two donors. Raw reads were error-corrected and collapsed into unique sequences with a nearest-neighbor algorithm that merged closely related sequences to remove PCR and sequencing errors. CDR3 sequences were aligned to IMGT reference sequences to assign V, D and J gene segments. Each retained sequence needed at least a six-nucleotide match to both a V gene segment and a J gene segment. Rearrangements were classified as productive when the CDR3 lacked stop codons and remained in frame with V and J, and all other rearrangements were classified as non-productive. CDR3 was defined by IMGT convention, running from the second conserved V-encoded cysteine to the conserved J-encoded phenylalanine. In an earlier analysis of approximately 500 of the donors, sequences lacking an unambiguous match to a single V gene segment were excluded. In an earlier analysis of almost 600 of the donors, a V segment was called functional when productive rearrangements were above 56.7%, and segregating when the standard deviation between donors exceeded 5%. A statistical classification framework was built to diagnose cytomegalovirus status from the catalog of TCR beta chain sequences. In a later analysis, TCR nucleotide sequences were compared against IMGT/GENE-DB human TR gene sequences so that V and J genes could be assigned. A later analysis assigned CDR3 sequences and most-parsimonious VDJ recombination scenarios with the TCRdist pipeline. In a later analysis, each TCR beta chain was defined by its CDR3 amino acid sequence together with its V-gene family, and reads lacking a unique V-gene family were excluded. A later analysis removed 500 to 650 highly shared, low-generation-probability nucleotide sequences to deal with suspected cross-contamination and a sequencing artifact. In a later analysis, a clonal expansion index was calculated for each public chain from normalized within-repertoire ranks of inferred template counts. In a later analysis, generation probabilities were computed using a VDJ recombination model fitted to out-of-frame rearrangements, and the results were checked against IGoR. In a later analysis, hypergeometric tests were used to score TCR-TCR, TCR-HLA and TCR-CMV co-occurrence, with a repertoire-size bias correction applied to TCR pairs. To estimate false discovery rates, a later analysis permuted the HLA or CMV assignments 20 times. A later analysis grouped co-occurring TCRs with DBSCAN, adding TCRdist sequence similarity when clustering within HLA-allele-positive subsets. Co-occurrence clustering excluded repertoires with fewer than 30,000 or more than 120,000 public chains, plus five with anomalous nucleotide sharing. This is the immuneACCESS table as TCRdb keeps it, with only in-frame sequences that have V and J called. A part of the clones is gone; compared with another copy, unresolved V genes explain less than half, and the rest is unexplained. That table furnishes V, J and clone size, whereas the DNA furnished D and trimming. The sample records around 100,000 clones, about 81% of which are singletons. The ten most abundant clones make up 2% to 2.5% of the sample.

Sequenced material: PBMCs. This sequence uses TRBV6-6 and TRBJ2-3; the central 7 bases match TRBD2. The TCR was taken from a man between 18 and 35 years old in good health and CMV-seronegative. The sequenced DNA: TGTGCCAGCAGTCTCAGGGCTAGCGGACCAGATACGCAGTATTTT. Its translation reads: CASSLRASGPDTQYF.